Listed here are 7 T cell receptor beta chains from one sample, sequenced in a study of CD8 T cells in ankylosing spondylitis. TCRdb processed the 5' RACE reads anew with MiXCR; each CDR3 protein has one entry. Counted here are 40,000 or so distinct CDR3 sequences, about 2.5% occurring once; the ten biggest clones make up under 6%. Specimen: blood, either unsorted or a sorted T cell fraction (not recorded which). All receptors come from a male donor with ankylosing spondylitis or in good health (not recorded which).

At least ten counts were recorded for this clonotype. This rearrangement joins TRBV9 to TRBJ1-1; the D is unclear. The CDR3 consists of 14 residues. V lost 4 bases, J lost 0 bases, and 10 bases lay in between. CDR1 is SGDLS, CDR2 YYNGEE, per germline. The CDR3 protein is CASSQNLMNTEAFF. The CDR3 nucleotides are TGTGCCAGCAGCCAGAACCTCATGAACACTGAAGCTTTCTTT.

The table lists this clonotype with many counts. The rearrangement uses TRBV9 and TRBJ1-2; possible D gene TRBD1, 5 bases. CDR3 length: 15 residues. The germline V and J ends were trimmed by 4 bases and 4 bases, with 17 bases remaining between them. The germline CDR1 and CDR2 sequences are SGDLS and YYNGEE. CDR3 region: CASSPPGRAPYGYTF. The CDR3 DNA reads TGTGCCAGCAGCCCCCCGGGCAGGGCTCCCTATGGCTACACCTTC.

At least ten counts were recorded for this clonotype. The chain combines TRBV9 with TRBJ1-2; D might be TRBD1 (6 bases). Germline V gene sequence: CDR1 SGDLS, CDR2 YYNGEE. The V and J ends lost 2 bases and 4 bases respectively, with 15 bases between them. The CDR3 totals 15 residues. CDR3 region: CASSVRRRGTYGYTF. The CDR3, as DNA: TGTGCCAGCAGCGTTCGTCGGAGGGGGACCTATGGCTACACCTTC.

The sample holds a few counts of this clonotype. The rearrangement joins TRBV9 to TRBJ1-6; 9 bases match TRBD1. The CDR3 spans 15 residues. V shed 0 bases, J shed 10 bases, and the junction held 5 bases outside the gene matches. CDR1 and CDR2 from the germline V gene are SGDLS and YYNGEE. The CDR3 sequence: CASSVGGDRASPLHF. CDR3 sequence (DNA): TGTGCCAGCAGCGTAGGGGGGGACAGGGCCTCACCCCTCCACTTT. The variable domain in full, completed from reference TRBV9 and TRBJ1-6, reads DSGVTQTPKHLITATGQRVTLRCSPRSGDLSVYWYQQSLDQGLQFLIQYYNGEERAKGNILERFSAQQFPDLHSELNLSSLELGDSALYFCASSVGGDRASPLHFGNGTRLTVT.

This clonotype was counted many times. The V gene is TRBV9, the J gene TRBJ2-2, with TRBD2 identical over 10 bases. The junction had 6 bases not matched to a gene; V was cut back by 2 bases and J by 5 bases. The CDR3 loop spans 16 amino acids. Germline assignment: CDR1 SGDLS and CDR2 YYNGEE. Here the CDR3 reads CASSVVSGRYTGELFF. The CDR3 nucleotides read TGTGCCAGCAGCGTTGTTAGCGGGAGGTATACCGGGGAGCTGTTTTTT.

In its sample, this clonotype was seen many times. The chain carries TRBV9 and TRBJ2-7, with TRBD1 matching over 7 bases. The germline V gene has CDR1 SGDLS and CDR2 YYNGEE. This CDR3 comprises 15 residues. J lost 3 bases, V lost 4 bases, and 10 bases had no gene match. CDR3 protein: CASSPATGSYYEQYF. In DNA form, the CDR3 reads TGTGCCAGCAGCCCTGCGACAGGGTCCTACTACGAGCAGTACTTC.

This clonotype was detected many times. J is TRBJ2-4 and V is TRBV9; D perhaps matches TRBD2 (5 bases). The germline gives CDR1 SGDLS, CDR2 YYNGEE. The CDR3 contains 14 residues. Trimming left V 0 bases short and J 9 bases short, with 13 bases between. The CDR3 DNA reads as TGTGCCAGCAGCGTAGGGACTGACCTAAGCATTCAGTACTTC. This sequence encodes CASSVGTDLSIQYF.